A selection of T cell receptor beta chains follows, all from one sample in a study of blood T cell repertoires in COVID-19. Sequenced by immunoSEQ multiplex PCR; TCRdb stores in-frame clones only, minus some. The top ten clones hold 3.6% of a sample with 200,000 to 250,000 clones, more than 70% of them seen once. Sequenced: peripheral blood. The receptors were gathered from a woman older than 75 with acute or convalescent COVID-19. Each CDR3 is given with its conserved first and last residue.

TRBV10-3 CAIKSSYEQYF
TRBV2 CASSEVMSRAGHGYTF
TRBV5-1 CASSFRGQGWNTGELFF
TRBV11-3 CASSLAGGTSYEQYF
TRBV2 CASSFERQGRNIQYF
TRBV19 CASSTTGAGTEAFF
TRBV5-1 CASSLESGPNTIYF
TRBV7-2 CASSLVWGWDQPQHF
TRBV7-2 CASSLGQKNQPQHF
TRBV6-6 CASSPLSYEQYF
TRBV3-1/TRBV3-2 CASSQDPARGEKLFF
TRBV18 CASSPEGYPYEQYF
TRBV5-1 CASSLGGPSYNEQFF
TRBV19 CASSAGQGAREKLFF
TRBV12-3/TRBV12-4 CASSLTGNQPQHF
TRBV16 CASSPDRALREKLFF
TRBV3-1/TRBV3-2 CASSQYGELFF
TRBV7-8 CASSLVLLTGGNSPLHF
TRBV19 CASSMDRGSIGYTF
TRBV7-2 CASSIGVNEKLFF
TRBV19 CASSPPGTGGSPLHF
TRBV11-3 CASSLDRSYGYTF
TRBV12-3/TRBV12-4 CASSLHKSYEQYF
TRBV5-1 CASSSSSGGNTIYF
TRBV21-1 CASSNLRGRMDTEAFF
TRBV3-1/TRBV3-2 CASSQPQRGLADTQYF
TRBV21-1 CASSPSDRVRQPQHF
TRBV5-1 CASGTTGPSEAFF
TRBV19 CASSSTTRTAANYGYTF
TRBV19 CASSIDRGNTEAFF
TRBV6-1 CASSERDYQDTQYF
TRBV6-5 CASSDTSYNSPLHF